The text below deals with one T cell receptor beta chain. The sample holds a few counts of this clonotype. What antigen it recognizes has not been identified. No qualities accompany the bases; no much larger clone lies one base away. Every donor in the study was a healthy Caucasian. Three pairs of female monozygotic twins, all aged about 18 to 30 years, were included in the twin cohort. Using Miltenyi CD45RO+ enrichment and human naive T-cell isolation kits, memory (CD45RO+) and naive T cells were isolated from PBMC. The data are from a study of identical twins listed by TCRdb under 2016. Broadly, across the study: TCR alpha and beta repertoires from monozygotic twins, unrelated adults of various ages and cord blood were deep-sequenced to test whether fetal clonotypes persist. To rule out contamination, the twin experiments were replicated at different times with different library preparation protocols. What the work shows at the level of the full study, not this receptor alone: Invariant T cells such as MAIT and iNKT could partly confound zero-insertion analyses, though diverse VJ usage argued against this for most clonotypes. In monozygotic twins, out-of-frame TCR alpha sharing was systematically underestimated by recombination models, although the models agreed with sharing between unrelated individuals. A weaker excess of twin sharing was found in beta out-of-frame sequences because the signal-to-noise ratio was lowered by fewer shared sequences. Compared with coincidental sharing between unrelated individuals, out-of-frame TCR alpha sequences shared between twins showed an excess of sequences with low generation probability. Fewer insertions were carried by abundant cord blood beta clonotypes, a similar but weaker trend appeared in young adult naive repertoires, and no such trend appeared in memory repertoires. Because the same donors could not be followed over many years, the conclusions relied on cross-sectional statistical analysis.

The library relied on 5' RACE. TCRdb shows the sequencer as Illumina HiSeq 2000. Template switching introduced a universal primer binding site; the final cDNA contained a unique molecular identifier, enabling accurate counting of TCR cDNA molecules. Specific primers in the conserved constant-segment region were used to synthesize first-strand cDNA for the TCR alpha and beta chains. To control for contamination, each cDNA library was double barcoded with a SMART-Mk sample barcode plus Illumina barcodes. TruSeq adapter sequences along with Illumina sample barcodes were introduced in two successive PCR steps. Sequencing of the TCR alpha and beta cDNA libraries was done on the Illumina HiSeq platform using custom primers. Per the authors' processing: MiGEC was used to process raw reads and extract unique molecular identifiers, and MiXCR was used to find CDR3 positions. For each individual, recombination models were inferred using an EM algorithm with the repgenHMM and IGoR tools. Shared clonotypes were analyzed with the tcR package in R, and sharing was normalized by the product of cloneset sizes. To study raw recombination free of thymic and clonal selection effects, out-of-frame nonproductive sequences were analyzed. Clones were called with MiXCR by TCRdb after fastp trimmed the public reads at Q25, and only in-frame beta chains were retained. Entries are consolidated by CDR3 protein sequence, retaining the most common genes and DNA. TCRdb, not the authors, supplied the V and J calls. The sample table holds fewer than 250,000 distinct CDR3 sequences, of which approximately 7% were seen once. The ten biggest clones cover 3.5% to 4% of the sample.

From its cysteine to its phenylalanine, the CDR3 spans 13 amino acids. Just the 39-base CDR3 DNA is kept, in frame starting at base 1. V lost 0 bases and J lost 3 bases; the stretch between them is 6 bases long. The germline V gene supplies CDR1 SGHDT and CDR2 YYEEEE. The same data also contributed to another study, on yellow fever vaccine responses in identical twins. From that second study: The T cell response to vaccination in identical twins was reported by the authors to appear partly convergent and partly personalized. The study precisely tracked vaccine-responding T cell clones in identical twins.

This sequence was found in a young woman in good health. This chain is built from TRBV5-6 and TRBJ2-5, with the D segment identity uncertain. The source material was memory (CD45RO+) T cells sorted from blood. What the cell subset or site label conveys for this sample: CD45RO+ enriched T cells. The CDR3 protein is CASSLVAKETQYF. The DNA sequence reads TGTGCCAGCAGCTTGGTGGCCAAAGAGACCCAGTACTTC.